These T cell receptor beta chains were read from a single sample in a study of neurological immune-mediated disorders. One entry per CDR3 protein results from TCRdb running MiXCR on the 5' RACE reads. Seen here are roughly 45,000 distinct CDR3 sequences, around 13% observed once, and the top ten hold less than 5.5%. Sequencing input: PBMCs. The receptors stem from a male donor with HTLV-1-associated myelopathy (HAM/TSP). The CDR3 runs from the conserved cysteine through the conserved F or W.

>TRBV12-3/TRBV12-4
CASRPWGNEQFF
>TRBV5-1
CASSFQGSDGYTF
>TRBV20-1
CSADRGTRNIQYF
>TRBV12-3/TRBV12-4
CASSLLAGGLWNEQFF
>TRBV3-1
CASSRQWSEPTDTQYF
>TRBV20-1
CSATPGTRNQPQHF
>TRBV20-1
CSAKRVGGDKNEQFF
>TRBV27
CASSLSVGDTSGYTF
>TRBV7-9
CASSLPSNSPLHF
>TRBV5-1
CASSLLGGIAFGGGYNEQFF
>TRBV7-9
CASSLIFRGGGEKLFF
>TRBV20-1
CSAAPGDTEAFF
>TRBV28
CASTSPGAVPNEQYF
>TRBV5-1
CASSLTQGAAEAFF
>TRBV7-8
CASSSQAGQHPEDEQFF
>TRBV20-1
CSASGGSHNEQFF